This T cell receptor (beta chain) was obtained from a study of vaccination and CD4 T cells after COVID-19. Study-level findings and limits: Convalescent patients' median share of reactive clones seen only post-vaccination was over 65%.

This clonotype has a handful of counts. Its cognate antigen is unknown. As for treatment: approximately nine-day PBMC culture with coronavirus spike peptide pools or control peptides (ViraFEST assay). Investigators obtained the unexposed donor's CD4+ T cells before the COVID-19 pandemic (2011-2018). The Oncomine TCR Beta short-read assay was what sequenced the DNA obtained from cultured CD4+ T cells. TCRdb re-analysed the PCR reads in MiXCR, keeping a single row per CDR3 protein. The repertoire holds a few thousand distinct CDR3 sequences, with about 45% as singletons. The clonotype originates from a human donor in good health. The specimen was CD4+ T cells from blood, cultured in vitro.

This chain's CDR3 is CASSLLQTGGVGPLHF. In DNA, the CDR3 is TGTGCCAGCAGTTTACTCCAGACAGGGGGCGTAGGACCCCTCCACTTT. J is TRBJ1-6 and V is TRBV27; 10 bases align to TRBD1. There are 16 residues in the CDR3. Germline V gene sequence: CDR1 MNHEY, CDR2 SMNVEV (reference sequence). The ends lost 2 bases at V and 12 bases at J; junction bases unmatched: 10.